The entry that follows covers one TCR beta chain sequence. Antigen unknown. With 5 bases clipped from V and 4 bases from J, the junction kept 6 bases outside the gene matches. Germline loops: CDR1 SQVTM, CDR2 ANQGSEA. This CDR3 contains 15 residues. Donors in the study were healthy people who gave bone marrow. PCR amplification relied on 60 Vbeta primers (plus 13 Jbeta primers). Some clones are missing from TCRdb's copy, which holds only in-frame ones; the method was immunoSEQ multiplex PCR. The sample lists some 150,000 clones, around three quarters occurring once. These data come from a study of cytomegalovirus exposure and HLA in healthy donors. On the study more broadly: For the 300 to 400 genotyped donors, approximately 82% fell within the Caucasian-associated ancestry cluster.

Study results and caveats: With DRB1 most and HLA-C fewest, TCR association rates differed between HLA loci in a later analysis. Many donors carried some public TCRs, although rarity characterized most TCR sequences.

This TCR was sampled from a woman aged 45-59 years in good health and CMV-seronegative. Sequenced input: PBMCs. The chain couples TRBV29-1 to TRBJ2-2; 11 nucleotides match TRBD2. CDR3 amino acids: CSVTSGGRVTGELFF. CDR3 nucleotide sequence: TGCAGCGTTACTAGCGGGGGAAGGGTCACCGGGGAGCTGTTTTTT.